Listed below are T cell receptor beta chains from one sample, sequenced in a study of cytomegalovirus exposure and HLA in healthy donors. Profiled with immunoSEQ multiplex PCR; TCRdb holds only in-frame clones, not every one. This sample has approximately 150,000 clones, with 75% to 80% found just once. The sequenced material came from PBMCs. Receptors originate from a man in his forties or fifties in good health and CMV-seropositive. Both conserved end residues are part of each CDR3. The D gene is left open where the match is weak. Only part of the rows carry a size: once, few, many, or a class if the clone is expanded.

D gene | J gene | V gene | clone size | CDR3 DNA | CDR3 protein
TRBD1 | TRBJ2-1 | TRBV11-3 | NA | TGTGCCAGCAGCATTACTTGGGGGACAGGTCATAATGAGCAGTTCTTC | CASSITWGTGHNEQFF
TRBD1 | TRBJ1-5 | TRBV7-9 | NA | TGTGCCAGCAGCTTTGGACAGGGGGTGAATCAGCCCCAGCATTTT | CASSFGQGVNQPQHF
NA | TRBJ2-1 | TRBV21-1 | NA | TGTGCCAGCAGCACTAGCGGGAGACCCTACAATGAGCAGTTCTTC | CASSTSGRPYNEQFF
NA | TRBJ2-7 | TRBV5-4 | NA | TGTGCCAGCAGCTCCTATAGCGGATCCGACGAGCAGTACTTC | CASSSYSGSDEQYF
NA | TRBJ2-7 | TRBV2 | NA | TGTGCCATACAGCGGTCCCGGCCCTCCGAGCAGTACTTC | CAIQRSRPSEQYF
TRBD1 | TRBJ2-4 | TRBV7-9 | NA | TGTGCCAGCAGCCCCAGCAGGGGGCTATCGAACAGTCAGTACTTC | CASSPSRGLSNSQYF
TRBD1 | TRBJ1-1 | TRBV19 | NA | TGTGCCAGTAGTTCAGGGACAGGGTCGGTTGAAGCTTTCTTT | CASSSGTGSVEAFF
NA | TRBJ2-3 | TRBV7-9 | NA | TGTGCCAGCAGCAGACTGACGGCAGCCCTCATCACAGATACGCAGTATTTT | CASSRLTAALITDTQYF
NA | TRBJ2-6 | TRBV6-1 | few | TGTGCCAGCAGGCCCGACAGCTCTGGGGCCAACGTCCTGACTTTC | CASRPDSSGANVLTF
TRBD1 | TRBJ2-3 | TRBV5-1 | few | TGCGCCAGCAGCCCGGGGACAGGGGGTGGAGATACGCAGTATTTT | CASSPGTGGGDTQYF
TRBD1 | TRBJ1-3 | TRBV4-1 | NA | TGCGCCAGCAGCCTAGGGGGCCAAACAGGAAACACCATATATTTT | CASSLGGQTGNTIYF
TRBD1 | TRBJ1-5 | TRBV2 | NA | TGTGCCAGCAGTGAAGGGACAGGGGGCCGGCAGCCCCAGCATTTT | CASSEGTGGRQPQHF
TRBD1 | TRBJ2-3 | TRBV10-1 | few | TGCGCCAGCAGTAACAGGGGGAGCACAGATACGCAGTATTTT | CASSNRGSTDTQYF
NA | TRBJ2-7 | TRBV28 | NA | TGTGCCACCTCACAGACTGGCGGGCCTACCTACGAGCAGTACTTC | CATSQTGGPTYEQYF
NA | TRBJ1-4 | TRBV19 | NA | TGTGCCAGTACCATGGGCAGGGGATCTAATGAAAAACTGTTTTTT | CASTMGRGSNEKLFF
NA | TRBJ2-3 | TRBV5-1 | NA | TGCGCCAGCAGCTTAACTACAGATACGCAGTATTTT | CASSLTTDTQYF
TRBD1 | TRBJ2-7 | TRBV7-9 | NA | TGTGCCAGCAGCTTAGTGGGGACAGGGGGCTACGAGCAGTACTTC | CASSLVGTGGYEQYF
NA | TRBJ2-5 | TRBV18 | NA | TGTGCCAGCTCACCAACCAGCCAAGAGACCCAGTACTTC | CASSPTSQETQYF
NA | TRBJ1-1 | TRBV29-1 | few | TGCAGCGGGGGACTGGCGAACACTGAAGCTTTCTTT | CSGGLANTEAFF
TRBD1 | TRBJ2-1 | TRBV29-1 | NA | TGCAGCGTTCTCAGGGGACAGGGCCCCAATGAGCAGTTCTTC | CSVLRGQGPNEQFF
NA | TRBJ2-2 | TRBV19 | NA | TGTGCCAGTAGAGGCCAGGGCACCACCGGGGAGCTGTTTTTT | CASRGQGTTGELFF
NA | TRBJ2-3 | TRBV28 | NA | TGTGCCAGCAGTCCAGGACAGACAGATACGCAGTATTTT | CASSPGQTDTQYF
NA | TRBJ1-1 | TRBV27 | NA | TGTGCCAGCAGTTTTTTGGGGGCGCATACTGAAGCTTTCTTT | CASSFLGAHTEAFF
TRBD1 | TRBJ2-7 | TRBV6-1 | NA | TGTGCCAGCAGCGGAACAGGGGGTTCCTACGAGCAGTACTTC | CASSGTGGSYEQYF
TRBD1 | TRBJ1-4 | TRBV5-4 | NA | TGTGCCAGCAGCCCACCCCCCGGGACAGGACTTAATGAAAAACTGTTTTTT | CASSPPPGTGLNEKLFF
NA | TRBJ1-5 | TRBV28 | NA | TGTGCCAGCCCCCCGTGGGGCAGTGATCCTAGCAATCAGCCCCAGCATTTT | CASPPWGSDPSNQPQHF
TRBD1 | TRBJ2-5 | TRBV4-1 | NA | TGCGCCAGCAGCCAGAGGTTTTTCGGACAGGGGGTTCGAGAGACCCAGTACTTC | CASSQRFFGQGVRETQYF
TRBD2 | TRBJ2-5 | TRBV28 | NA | TGTGCCAGCAGAGCCGGGACTAGCGGGAAGGAGACCCAGTACTTC | CASRAGTSGKETQYF
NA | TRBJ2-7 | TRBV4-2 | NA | TGTGCCAGCAGCCAAGCAGGGCAGTCCTACGAGCAGTACTTC | CASSQAGQSYEQYF
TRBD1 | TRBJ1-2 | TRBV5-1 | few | TGCGCCAGCAGCGAGAACAGGGGGAACTATGGCTACACCTTC | CASSENRGNYGYTF
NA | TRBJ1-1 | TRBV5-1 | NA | TGCGCCAGCAGACTGGACAGTTTAGGCTTTTACACTGAAGCTTTCTTT | CASRLDSLGFYTEAFF
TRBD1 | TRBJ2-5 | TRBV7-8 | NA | TGTGCCAGCAGCTTAGGGGGTCAGGGGGCTGAAGAGACCCAGTACTTC | CASSLGGQGAEETQYF
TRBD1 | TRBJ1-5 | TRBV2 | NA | TGTGCCAGCAGGGCCGGGACAGGGGGGTTCGGACAGCCCCAGCATTTT | CASRAGTGGFGQPQHF
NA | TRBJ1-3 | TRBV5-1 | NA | TGCGCCAGCAGCTTGGCGGGGGACTCTGGAAACACCATATATTTT | CASSLAGDSGNTIYF
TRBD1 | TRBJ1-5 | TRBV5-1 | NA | TGCGCCAGCAGGGCCGGACAGGGCAATCAGCCCCAGCATTTT | CASRAGQGNQPQHF